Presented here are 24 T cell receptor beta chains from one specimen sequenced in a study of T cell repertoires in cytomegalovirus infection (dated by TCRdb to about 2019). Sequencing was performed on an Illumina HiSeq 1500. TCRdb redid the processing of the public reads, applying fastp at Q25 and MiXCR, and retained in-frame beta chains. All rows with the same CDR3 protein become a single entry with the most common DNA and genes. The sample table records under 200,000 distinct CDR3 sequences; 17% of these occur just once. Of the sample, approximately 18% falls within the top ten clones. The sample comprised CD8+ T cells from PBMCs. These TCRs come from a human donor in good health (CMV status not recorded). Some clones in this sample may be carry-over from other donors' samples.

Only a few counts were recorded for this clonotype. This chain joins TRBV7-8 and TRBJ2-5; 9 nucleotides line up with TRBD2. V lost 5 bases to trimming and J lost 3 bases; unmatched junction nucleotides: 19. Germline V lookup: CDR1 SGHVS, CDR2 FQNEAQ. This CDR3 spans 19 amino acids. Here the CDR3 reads CASSPSGTSWTILEETQYF. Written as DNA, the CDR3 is TGTGCCAGCAGCCCTTCCGGGACTAGCTGGACGATTCTCGAAGAGACCCAGTACTTC. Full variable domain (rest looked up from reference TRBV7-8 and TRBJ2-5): GAGVSQSPRYKVAKRGQDVALRCDPISGHVSLFWYQQALGQGPEFLTYFQNEAQLDKSGLPSDRFFAERPEGSVSTLKIQRTQQEDSAVYLCASSPSGTSWTILEETQYFGPGTRLLVL.

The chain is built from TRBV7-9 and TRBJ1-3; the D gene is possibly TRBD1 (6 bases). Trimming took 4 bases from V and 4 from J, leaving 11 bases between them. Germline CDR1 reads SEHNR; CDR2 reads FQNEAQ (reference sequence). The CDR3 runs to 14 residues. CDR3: CASSSQGHGNTIYF. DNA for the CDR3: TGTGCCAGCAGCTCGCAGGGGCACGGAAACACCATATATTTT.

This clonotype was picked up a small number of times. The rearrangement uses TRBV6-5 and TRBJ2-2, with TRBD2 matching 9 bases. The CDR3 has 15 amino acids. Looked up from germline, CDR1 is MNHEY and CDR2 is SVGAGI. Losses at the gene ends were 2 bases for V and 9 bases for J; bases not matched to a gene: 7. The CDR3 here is CASSYRAGGVRELFF. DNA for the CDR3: TGTGCCAGCAGTTACCGGGCGGGGGGGGTGAGGGAGCTGTTTTTT.

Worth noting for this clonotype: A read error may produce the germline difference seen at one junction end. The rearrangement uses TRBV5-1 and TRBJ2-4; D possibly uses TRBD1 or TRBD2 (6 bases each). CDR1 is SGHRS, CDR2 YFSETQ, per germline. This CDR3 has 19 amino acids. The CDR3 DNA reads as TGCGCCAGCCCTGAAACTCCAGGGGAGGTAAGGACGACCAAAAACAGTCAGTACTTC. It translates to CASPETPGEVRTTKNSQYF.

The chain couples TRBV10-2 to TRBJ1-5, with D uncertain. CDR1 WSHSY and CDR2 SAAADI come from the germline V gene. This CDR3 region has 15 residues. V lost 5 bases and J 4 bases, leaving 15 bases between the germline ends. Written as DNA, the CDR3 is TGCGCCAGCAGTCCTGGGCGGTGGGAAAATCAGCCCCAGCATTTT. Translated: CASSPGRWENQPQHF.

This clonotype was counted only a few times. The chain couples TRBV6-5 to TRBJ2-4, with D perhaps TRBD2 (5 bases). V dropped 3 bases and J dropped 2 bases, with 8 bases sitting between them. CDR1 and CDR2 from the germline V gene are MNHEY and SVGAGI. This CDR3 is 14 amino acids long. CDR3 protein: CASSYYGTKNIQYF. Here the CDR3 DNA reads TGTGCCAGCAGTTATTACGGGACCAAAAACATTCAGTACTTC.

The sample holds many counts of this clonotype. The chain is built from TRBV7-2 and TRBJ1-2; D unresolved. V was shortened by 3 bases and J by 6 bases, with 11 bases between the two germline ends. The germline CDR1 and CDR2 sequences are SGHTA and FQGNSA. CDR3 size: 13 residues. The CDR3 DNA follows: TGTGCCAGCAGCTTTGGACCAGAGGATGGCTACACCTTC. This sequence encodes CASSFGPEDGYTF.

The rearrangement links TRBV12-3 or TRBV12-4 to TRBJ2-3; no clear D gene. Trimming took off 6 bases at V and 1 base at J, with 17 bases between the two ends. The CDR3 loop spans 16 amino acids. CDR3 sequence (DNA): TGTGCCAGCAGCCCGATTTACCCCACACGCACAGATACGCAGTATTTT. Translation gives CASSPIYPTRTDTQYF.

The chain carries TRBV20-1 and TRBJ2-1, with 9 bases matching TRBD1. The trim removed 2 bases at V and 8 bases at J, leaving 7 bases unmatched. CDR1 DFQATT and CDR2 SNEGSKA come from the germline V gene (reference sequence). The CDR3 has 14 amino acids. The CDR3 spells CSARSLRTGDEQFF. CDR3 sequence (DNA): TGCAGTGCTAGATCCCTTCGGACAGGGGATGAGCAGTTCTTC.

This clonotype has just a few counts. The CDR3 is CASNLKGLQFYEQYF. Written as DNA, the CDR3 is TGTGCCAGCAACCTAAAGGGGTTACAGTTCTACGAGCAGTACTTC. This chain connects TRBV6-2 or TRBV6-3 to TRBJ2-7; D might be TRBD1 (5 bases). The CDR3 has 15 residues. Trimming took 7 bases from V and 3 from J, leaving 19 bases between them. Germline-derived CDR1 and CDR2 are MNHEY and SVGEGT.

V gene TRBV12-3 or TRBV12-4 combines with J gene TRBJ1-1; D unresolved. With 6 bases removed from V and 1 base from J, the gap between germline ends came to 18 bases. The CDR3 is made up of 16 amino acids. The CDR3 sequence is CASSSVESWTNTEAFF. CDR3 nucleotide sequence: TGTGCCAGCAGCTCGGTAGAGAGCTGGACGAACACTGAAGCTTTCTTT.

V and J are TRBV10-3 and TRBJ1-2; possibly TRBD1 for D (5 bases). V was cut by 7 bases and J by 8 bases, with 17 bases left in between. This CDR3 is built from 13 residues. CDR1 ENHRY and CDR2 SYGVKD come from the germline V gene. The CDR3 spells CAITSGGARGYTF. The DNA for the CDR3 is TGTGCCATCACCTCCGGCGGGGCACGAGGCTACACCTTC.

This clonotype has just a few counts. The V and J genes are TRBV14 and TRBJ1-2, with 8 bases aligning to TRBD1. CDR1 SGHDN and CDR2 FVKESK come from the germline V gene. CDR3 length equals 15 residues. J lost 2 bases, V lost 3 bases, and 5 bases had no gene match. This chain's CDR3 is CASSQRQGLNYGYTF. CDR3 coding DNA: TGTGCCAGCAGCCAGCGACAGGGGTTAAACTATGGCTACACCTTC.

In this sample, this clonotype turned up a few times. CDR3 loop: CASSSRQGTLRFDGYTF. CDR3 sequence (DNA): TGTGCCAGCAGTTCAAGACAGGGGACCCTTCGGTTCGATGGCTACACCTTC. The gene calls are TRBV7-2 and TRBJ1-2; 8 bases agree with TRBD1. This CDR3 is built from 17 residues. Looked up from germline, CDR1 is SGHTA and CDR2 is FQGNSA. The junction had 18 bases not matched to a gene; V was cut back by 6 bases and J by 6 bases.

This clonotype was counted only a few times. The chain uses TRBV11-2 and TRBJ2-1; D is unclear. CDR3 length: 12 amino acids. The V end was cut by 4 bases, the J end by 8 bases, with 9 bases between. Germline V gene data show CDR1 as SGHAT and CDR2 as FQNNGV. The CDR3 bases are TGTGCCAGCAGCTCCCAGGCCCATGAGCAGTTCTTC. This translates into CASSSQAHEQFF.

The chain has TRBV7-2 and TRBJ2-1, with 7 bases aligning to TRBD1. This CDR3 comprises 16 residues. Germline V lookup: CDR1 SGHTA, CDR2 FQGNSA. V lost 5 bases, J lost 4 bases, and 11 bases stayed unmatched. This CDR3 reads CASSLRATGSYNEQFF. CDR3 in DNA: TGTGCCAGCAGCCTTAGGGCGACAGGGAGTTACAATGAGCAGTTCTTC.

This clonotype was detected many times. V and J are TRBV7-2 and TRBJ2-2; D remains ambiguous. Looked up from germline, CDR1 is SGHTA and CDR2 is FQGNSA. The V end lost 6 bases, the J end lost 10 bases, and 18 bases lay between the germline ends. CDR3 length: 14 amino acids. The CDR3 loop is CASSSTLGGLELFF. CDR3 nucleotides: TGTGCCAGCAGTTCCACATTGGGCGGCCTGGAGCTGTTTTTT.

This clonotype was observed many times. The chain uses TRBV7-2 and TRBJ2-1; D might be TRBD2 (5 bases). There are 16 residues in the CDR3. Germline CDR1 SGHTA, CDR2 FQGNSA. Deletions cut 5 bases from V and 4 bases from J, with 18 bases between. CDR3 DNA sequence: TGTGCCAGCAGCCCTCTCGGTGGGGAGAATTACAATGAGCAGTTCTTC. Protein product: CASSPLGGENYNEQFF. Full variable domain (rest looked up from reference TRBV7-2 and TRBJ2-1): GAGVSQSPSNKVTEKGKDVELRCDPISGHTALYWYRQSLGQGLEFLIYFQGNSAPDKSGLPSDRFSAERTGGSVSTLTIQRTQQEDSAVYLCASSPLGGENYNEQFFGPGTRLTVL.

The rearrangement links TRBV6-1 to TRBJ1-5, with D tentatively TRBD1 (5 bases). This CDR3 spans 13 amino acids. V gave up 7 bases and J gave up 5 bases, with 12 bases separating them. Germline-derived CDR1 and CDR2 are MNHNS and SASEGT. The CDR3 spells CASTTRGDQPQHF. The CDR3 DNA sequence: TGTGCCAGCACCACACGGGGGGATCAGCCCCAGCATTTT.

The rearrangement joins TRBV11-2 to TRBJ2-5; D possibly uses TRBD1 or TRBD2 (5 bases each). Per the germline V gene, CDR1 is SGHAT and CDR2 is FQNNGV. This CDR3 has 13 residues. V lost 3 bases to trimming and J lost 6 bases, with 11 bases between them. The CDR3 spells CASSLGPSQTQYF. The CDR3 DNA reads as TGTGCCAGCAGCTTGGGACCATCCCAGACCCAGTACTTC.

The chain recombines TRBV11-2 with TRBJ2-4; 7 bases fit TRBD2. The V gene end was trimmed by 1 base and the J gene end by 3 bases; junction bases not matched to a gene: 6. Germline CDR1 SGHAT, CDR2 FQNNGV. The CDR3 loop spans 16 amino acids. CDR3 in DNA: TGTGCCAGCAGCTTAGGCCCTAGCGGTGGCAAAAACATTCAGTACTTC. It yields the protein CASSLGPSGGKNIQYF.

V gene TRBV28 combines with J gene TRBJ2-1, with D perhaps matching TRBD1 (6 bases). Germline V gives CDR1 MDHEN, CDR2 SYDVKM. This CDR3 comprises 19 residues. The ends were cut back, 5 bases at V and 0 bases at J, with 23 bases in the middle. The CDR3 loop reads CASSATRRTVQPSYNEQFF. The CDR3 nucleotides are TGTGCCAGCAGTGCTACCCGCAGGACAGTACAACCCTCCTACAATGAGCAGTTCTTC.

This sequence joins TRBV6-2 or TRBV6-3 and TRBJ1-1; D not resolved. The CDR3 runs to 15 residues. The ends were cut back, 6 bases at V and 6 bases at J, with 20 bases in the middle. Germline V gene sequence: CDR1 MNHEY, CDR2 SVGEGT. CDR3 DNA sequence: TGTGCCAGCAGGCCAATAGTGGACTTTAGCTCTGAAGCTTTCTTT. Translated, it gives CASRPIVDFSSEAFF.

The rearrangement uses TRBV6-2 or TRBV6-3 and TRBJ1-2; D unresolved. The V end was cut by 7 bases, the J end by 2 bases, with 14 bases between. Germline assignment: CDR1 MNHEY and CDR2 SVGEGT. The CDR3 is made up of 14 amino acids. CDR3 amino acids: CASKSTGGNYGYTF. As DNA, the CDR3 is TGTGCCAGCAAATCTACGGGCGGAAACTATGGCTACACCTTC.